The present T cell receptor (beta chain) was sequenced within a study of blood T cell repertoires in COVID-19. The ends were cut back, 10 bases at V and 1 base at J, with 13 bases in the middle. The CDR3 contains 13 residues. Looked up from germline, CDR1 is MDHEN and CDR2 is SYDVKM. Membership in each cohort depended on participant-reported clinical history. Method: immunoSEQ multiplex PCR; TCRdb's copy keeps in-frame clones and lacks some. The table shows about 190,000 clones, with 65% to 85% occurring only once. The TCR was taken from a woman younger than 45 who had recovered from COVID-19. The specimen was PBMCs or T cells enriched from blood (not recorded which). The chain is built from TRBV28 and TRBJ1-2; tentative D call: TRBD1 (5 bases). This CDR3 reads CATTDSFNYGYTF. In DNA, the CDR3 is TGTGCCACCACAGACAGTTTTAACTATGGCTACACCTTC.